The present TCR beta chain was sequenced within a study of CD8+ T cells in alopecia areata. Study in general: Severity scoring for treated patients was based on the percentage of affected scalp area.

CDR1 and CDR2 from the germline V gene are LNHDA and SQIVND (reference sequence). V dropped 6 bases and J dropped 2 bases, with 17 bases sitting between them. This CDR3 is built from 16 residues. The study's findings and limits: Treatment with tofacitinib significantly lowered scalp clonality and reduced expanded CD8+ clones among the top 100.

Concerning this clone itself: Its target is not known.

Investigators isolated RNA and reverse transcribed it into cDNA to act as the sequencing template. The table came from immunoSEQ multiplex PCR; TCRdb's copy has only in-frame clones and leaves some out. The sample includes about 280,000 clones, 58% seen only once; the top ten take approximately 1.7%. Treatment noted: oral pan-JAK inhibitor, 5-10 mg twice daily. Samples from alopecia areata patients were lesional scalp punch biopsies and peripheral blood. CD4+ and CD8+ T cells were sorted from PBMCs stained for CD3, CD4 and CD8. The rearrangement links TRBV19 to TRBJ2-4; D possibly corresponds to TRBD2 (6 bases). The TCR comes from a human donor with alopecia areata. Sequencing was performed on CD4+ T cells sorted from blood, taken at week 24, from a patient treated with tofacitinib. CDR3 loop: CASRTSHGTTKNIQYF. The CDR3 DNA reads TGTGCCAGTAGAACTAGCCACGGCACGACCAAAAACATTCAGTACTTC.